Each of the 22 T cell receptor beta chains below was sequenced from the same sample in a study of relationships among human T cell subsets (dated by TCRdb to the early 2010s). Libraries came from multiplex PCR. The sequencer listed for this sample is 454 GS FLX. TCR alpha and beta CDR3 regions were amplified from mRNA by semiquantitative ARM-PCR. In ARM-PCR, tagged nested gene-specific primers were used first, and exponential amplification was then carried out by communal superprimers. TCRdb applied fastp at Q25 and MiXCR to the public reads, then kept only in-frame beta chains. Each entry merges the rows of one CDR3 protein and shows their most common DNA and genes. Within this sample are approximately 15,000 distinct CDR3 sequences, with roughly 64% of them counted one time only. The ten top clones hold less than 35% of the sample. The sequencing input was total T cells sorted from blood. This sample's cell subset or site label indicates: CD3+ T cells in general. Every receptor here comes from a man aged 35-49 years in good health.

This clonotype was seen only once. The chain combines TRBV24-1 with TRBJ2-3, with D uncertain. The ends were cut back, 1 base at V and 0 bases at J, with 13 bases in the middle. The CDR3 contains 17 residues. CDR1 KGHDR and CDR2 SFDVKD come from the germline V gene. CDR3: CATSDFIGPASTDTQYF. The CDR3 DNA is TGTGCCACCAGTGATTTCATAGGACCGGCCAGCACAGATACGCAGTATTTT.

V gene TRBV20-1 combines with J gene TRBJ1-6, with 8 positions matching TRBD1. The CDR3 sequence is 15 residues long. Unmatched junction bases numbered 4, after V lost 1 base and J lost 5 bases. Germline-derived CDR1 and CDR2 are DFQATT and SNEGSKA (reference sequence). The CDR3 DNA is TGCAGTGCTAGAGTAGACAGGGGCAATAATTCACCCCTCCACTTT. Its translation: CSARVDRGNNSPLHF.

The chain is built from TRBV28 and TRBJ1-5; the match to TRBD1 covers 9 bases. The length of the CDR3 is 14 residues. Germline assignment: CDR1 MDHEN and CDR2 SYDVKM. Trimming removed 6 bases from V and 7 bases from J; junction bases left unmatched: 7. This chain's CDR3 is CASRGGQGRQPQHF. As DNA, the CDR3 is TGTGCCAGCAGGGGGGGACAGGGTCGACAGCCCCAGCATTTT.

This chain joins TRBV6-4 and TRBJ2-7; D gene unclear. This CDR3 spans 13 amino acids. The germline CDR1 and CDR2 sequences are MRHNA and SNTAGT. V was cut by 4 bases and J by 6 bases, with 13 bases left in between. The CDR3 loop reads CASSASPTSEQYF. CDR3 DNA sequence: TGTGCCAGCAGTGCCTCTCCCACATCCGAGCAGTACTTC.

This clonotype was observed once. J is TRBJ1-5 and V is TRBV4-1; D call uncertain. The V and J ends lost 4 bases and 3 bases respectively, with 10 bases between them. The CDR3 has 14 amino acids. Germline CDR1 MGHRA, CDR2 YSYEKL. The chain's CDR3 is CASSRWRTNQPQHF. The DNA for the CDR3 is TGCGCCAGCAGCCGCTGGCGTACCAATCAGCCCCAGCATTTT.

This clonotype occurred a few times. The chain couples TRBV11-2 to TRBJ2-1; the D gene is possibly TRBD2 (6 bases). The V gene's germline CDR1 is SGHAT and CDR2 FQNNGV. The V and J ends lost 5 bases and 8 bases respectively, with 19 bases between them. This CDR3 is 15 amino acids long. The CDR3 DNA sequence: TGTGCCAGCAGCCCACTAACGGGAGTGGTCCATGAGCAGTTCTTC. This sequence encodes CASSPLTGVVHEQFF.

The CDR3 loop is CASSSRLAGGPRGNIQYF. Written as DNA, the CDR3 is TGTGCCAGCAGTTCGCGACTAGCGGGAGGGCCGAGGGGGAACATTCAGTACTTC. The V gene is TRBV27, the J gene TRBJ2-4; 14 nucleotides align to TRBD2. Trimming cost V 4 bases and J 7 bases; bases outside gene matches: 12. This CDR3 is 18 amino acids long. Germline CDR1 and CDR2: MNHEY and SMNVEV (reference sequence).

The chain combines TRBV13 with TRBJ1-2; D uncertain. With 5 bases removed from V and 5 bases from J, the gap between germline ends came to 27 bases. The CDR3 runs 18 residues. Germline CDR1 and CDR2: PRHDT and FYEKMQ (reference sequence). CDR3 protein: CASSPENGGWILNYGYTF. The CDR3 DNA follows: TGTGCCAGCAGCCCTGAAAACGGTGGATGGATTCTGAATTATGGCTACACCTTC.

V usage is TRBV24-1 and J usage is TRBJ2-3; no definite D call. Trimming removed 5 bases at V and 4 bases at J, with 3 bases between. The CDR3 contains 11 residues. Germline assignment: CDR1 KGHDR and CDR2 SFDVKD. This CDR3 is CATSASDTQYF. The CDR3, as DNA: TGTGCCACCAGTGCTTCAGATACGCAGTATTTT.

The chain recombines TRBV7-2 with TRBJ1-2; D gene uncertain. This CDR3 region has 13 residues. CDR1 is SGHTA, CDR2 FQGNSA, per germline. V shed 1 base and J shed 10 bases, with 13 bases lying between them. The DNA of the CDR3 is TGTGCCAGCAGCTTAGTAGGGAGGTTCGACTACACCTTC. Its translation is CASSLVGRFDYTF.

The rearrangement joins TRBV11-2 to TRBJ2-3; D is perhaps TRBD1 (6 bases). The CDR3 is 15 amino acids. Germline-derived CDR1 and CDR2 are SGHAT and FQNNGV. Trimming cost V 1 base and J 0 bases, with 8 bases left between them. CDR3 in amino acids: CASSLGTASTDTQYF. For the CDR3, the DNA is TGTGCCAGCAGCTTAGGGACAGCTAGCACAGATACGCAGTATTTT.

The rearrangement uses TRBV28 and TRBJ1-2; D is ambiguous. Germline V gene sequence: CDR1 MDHEN, CDR2 SYDVKM. The CDR3 is 15 residues long. The ends were cut back, 4 bases at V and 1 base at J, with 13 bases in the middle. CDR3 sequence: CASSSADGINYGYTF. The CDR3 DNA follows: TGTGCCAGCAGTTCCGCGGACGGAATTAACTATGGCTACACCTTC.

This clonotype was detected a few times. The gene calls are TRBV28 and TRBJ1-3; D is uncertain. V lost 5 bases and J lost 3, with 14 bases in between. The CDR3 has 15 amino acids. In germline, CDR1 is MDHEN, CDR2 SYDVKM. The CDR3 is CASSTTRARGNTIYF. CDR3 nucleotides: TGTGCCAGCAGTACCACGAGGGCGCGTGGAAACACCATATATTTT.

This chain joins TRBV5-6 and TRBJ2-1, with D unclear. Looked up from germline, CDR1 is SGHDT and CDR2 is YYEEEE. V was shortened by 1 base and J by 0 bases, with 8 bases between the two germline ends. The CDR3 loop spans 15 amino acids. CDR3 DNA: TGTGCCAGCAGCTTGATCCGGAGCTCCTACAATGAGCAGTTCTTC. It codes for CASSLIRSSYNEQFF.

About this clonotype itself: The junction departs from the called germline gene at one end, perhaps through a read error. V gene TRBV5-4 combines with J gene TRBJ1-3; a weak D match, TRBD1 (5 bases). The CDR3 length is 17 residues. Germline V gene data show CDR1 as SGHNT and CDR2 as YYREEE (reference sequence). CDR3: CASSRGSAKGFGNTIYF. CDR3 nucleotides: TGCGCCAGCAGCCGGGGCAGTGCGAAGGGCTTTGGAAACACCATATATTTT.

This chain links TRBV4-1 with TRBJ2-5, with 7 nucleotides matching TRBD1. Unmatched junction bases numbered 7, after V lost 1 base and J lost 2 bases. Germline-derived CDR1 and CDR2 are MGHRA and YSYEKL. This CDR3 has 16 residues. Here the CDR3 reads CASSQAGTAIQETQYF. The CDR3 region has the DNA TGCGCCAGCAGCCAAGCCGGGACAGCCATTCAAGAGACCCAGTACTTC.

The chain joins TRBV24-1 to TRBJ1-2; D uncertain. CDR3 length: 16 amino acids. Deletions cut 4 bases from V and 4 bases from J, with 18 bases between. Germline CDR1 KGHDR, CDR2 SFDVKD. This CDR3 is CATSDAKGRLSYGYTF. The CDR3 DNA follows: TGTGCCACCAGTGACGCCAAAGGACGTTTGTCCTATGGCTACACCTTC.

This chain links TRBV6-6 with TRBJ2-1; the D gene is possibly TRBD1 (6 bases). CDR3 length equals 15 residues. Germline V gene sequence: CDR1 MNHNY, CDR2 SVGAGI (reference sequence). Deletions cut 4 bases from V and 2 bases from J, with 12 bases between. The CDR3, as DNA: TGTGCCAGCAGTTCCGGCAGGGGCACCTACAATGAGCAGTTCTTC. It translates to CASSSGRGTYNEQFF.

The chain combines TRBV12-3 or TRBV12-4 with TRBJ2-2; the D gene is possibly TRBD2 (5 bases). Trimming took off 8 bases at V and 2 bases at J, with 9 bases between the two ends. This CDR3 has 13 amino acids. The CDR3: CASLTSNTGELFF. In DNA, the CDR3 is TGTGCCAGCCTTACTAGTAACACCGGGGAGCTGTTTTTT.

The V call is TRBV19, the J call TRBJ2-3, with 7 nucleotides matching TRBD2. The germline V gene encodes CDR1 LNHDA and CDR2 SQIVND (reference sequence). Unmatched junction bases numbered 9, after V lost 10 bases and J lost 2 bases. The CDR3 extends over 14 amino acids. Here the CDR3 reads CATKRRGDTDTQYF. Here the CDR3 DNA reads TGTGCCACTAAACGACGGGGGGACACAGATACGCAGTATTTT.

The chain uses TRBV27 and TRBJ2-1; no definite D call. The CDR3 covers 14 residues. Germline CDR1 is MNHEY and CDR2 is SMNVEV (reference sequence). V dropped 3 bases and J dropped 5 bases, with 11 bases sitting between them. The CDR3 coding sequence is TGTGCCAGCAGTTTCTCCGACAAACACAATGAGCAGTTCTTC. Encoded protein: CASSFSDKHNEQFF.

The chain is built from TRBV29-1 and TRBJ2-1; D possibly matches TRBD1 or TRBD2 (5 bases each). Deletions cut 8 bases from V and 12 bases from J, with 17 bases between. CDR3 length: 11 amino acids. From germline, CDR1 is SQVTM and CDR2 ANQGSEA. CDR3 residues: CSYTGGPAQFF. For the CDR3, the DNA is TGCAGCTACACAGGAGGTCCCGCGCAGTTCTTC.